The clone carrying this T cell receptor beta chain was observed once. The entry originates in a study of blood T cell repertoires in COVID-19. Overall study context: Sites in the United States, Italy and Spain provided acute and convalescent COVID-19 samples. PBMCs, B-cell-depleted T cells, or T cells provided the cDNA or gDNA that made up the material.

Authors' processing steps: Estimated nucleated cell counts came from reference gene primer amplification. Measured with immunoSEQ multiplex PCR; TCRdb has only the in-frame clones, and not every one. V, J and clone size are taken as reported in that table, and D and trimming were inferred from the DNA itself. The sample lists about 120,000 clones; about 74% were seen once. Trimming removed 1 base at V and 4 bases at J, with 10 bases between. This CDR3 region has 14 residues. Germline V CDR1 and CDR2: SGHVS, FQNEAQ. This chain connects TRBV7-8 to TRBJ1-2; D gene unclear. The receptor was derived from a human donor in a cohort sampled during active COVID-19. The specimen sequenced was peripheral blood. The CDR3 DNA reads as TGTGCCAGCAGCTTAGTCCGGGGAGCCTATGGCTACACCTTC. As protein: CASSLVRGAYGYTF.